This TCR beta chain was sequenced for a study of T cell responses to AZD1222 COVID-19 vaccine. The study, taken as a whole, reports: Donors were chiefly white British, with a greater number of females, and clonal diversity was perhaps underestimated. Per reports, nearly half of all spike-specific TCRs target regions that are unmutated in variants. With dominance at 160-218 and 743-854, vaccine-associated CD4 TCRs spanned spike.

V shed 3 bases and J shed 3 bases, with 15 bases lying between them. Germline V CDR1 and CDR2: MDHEN, SYDVKM. The CDR3 runs to 15 residues. The protocol was immunoSEQ multiplex PCR, while the TCRdb copy is restricted to in-frame clones and leaves out a portion. The data hold 150,000 to 200,000 clones, with almost 95% observed a single time. With respect to this clone: The antigen remains unidentified.

V usage is TRBV28 and J usage is TRBJ2-7; either TRBD1 or TRBD2 may fit D (5 bases each). This sample comprised peripheral blood, obtained on day 0 of AZD1222 vaccination. The receptor was derived from an adult in good health. CDR3 sequence reads: CASSFLRGTHYEQYF. Here the CDR3 DNA reads TGTGCCAGCAGTTTCCTGAGGGGCACTCACTACGAGCAGTACTTC.